The present TCR beta chain was sequenced within a study of shared clonotypes between healthy human individuals. Broader study findings: Sampling used blood alone; tissue repertoires probably differ.

Germline CDR1 is MNHEY and CDR2 is SMNVEV (reference sequence). Trimming pared 3 bases from V and 5 bases from J, leaving 7 bases between. This CDR3 has 12 residues. A deep-level run was used for the assay. Each subset's genomic DNA was split evenly across several immunoSEQ plates. Only in-frame clones appear in the TCRdb table, and some are missing; sequencing was by immunoSEQ multiplex PCR. The repertoire holds over 1.4 million clones, roughly 96% seen once, with approximately 1.1% in the top ten. With respect to this clone: As yet, its antigen is unknown.

Caucasian adults residing in Nashville, Tennessee made up all the donors. Sequenced: naive CD4+ T cells sorted from blood. Documented subset: CD45RA+ positively selected. The origin of this receptor is a young man in good health. The gene calls are TRBV27 and TRBJ2-5; D tentatively fits TRBD1 or TRBD2 (5 bases each). The CDR3 region is CASSFWGETQYF. Here the CDR3 DNA reads TGTGCCAGCAGTTTCTGGGGGGAGACCCAGTACTTC.